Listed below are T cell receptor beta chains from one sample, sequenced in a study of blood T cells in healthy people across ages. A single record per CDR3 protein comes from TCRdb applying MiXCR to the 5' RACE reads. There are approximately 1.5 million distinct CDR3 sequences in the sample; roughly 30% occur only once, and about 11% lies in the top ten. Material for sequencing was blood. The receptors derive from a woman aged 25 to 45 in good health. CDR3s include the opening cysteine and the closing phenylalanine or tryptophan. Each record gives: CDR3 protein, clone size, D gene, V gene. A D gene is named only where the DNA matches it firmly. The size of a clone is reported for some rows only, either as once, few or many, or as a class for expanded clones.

CASGETGDPSIQYF - - TRBV28
CASSDLLAGKETQYF few TRBD2 TRBV6-6
CSARDNRAERPGLPSLLNEQFF few - TRBV20-1
CASSHGLAGGNIQYF few TRBD2 TRBV5-1
CAISPGQGTEAFF - TRBD1 TRBV10-3
CAGSRQLGGNEQFF - - TRBV6-4
CASSKLTQGSYEQYF few - TRBV21-1
CASSVAISYEQYF - - TRBV9
CASSLIRDGNEQFF few - TRBV4-1
CASSQDPGEAEAFF - - TRBV4-2
CASSLTGGMGETQYF once TRBD1 TRBV5-6
CASRRDSPSATQYF few - TRBV7-2
CASSGTVFVHTF - - TRBV6-1
CAISERGHGRTDTQYF many TRBD1 TRBV10-3
CAWRQGAKSGYTF - TRBD1 TRBV30
CASRTNTGTGTGELFF - TRBD1 TRBV19
CASSPLRDSASYGYTF few TRBD1 TRBV9
CASSQGAALYTF few - TRBV4-2
CASSFQREGKGEQFF - TRBD2 TRBV11-2
CASSQVRTAVYGYTF few - TRBV4-1
CANSHRLGQGARGTDTQYF - TRBD1 TRBV11-2
CASSPSGAGGAYEQYF many TRBD2 TRBV4-1
CASSRDGSGINYEQYF - TRBD2 TRBV5-4
CASSLERGVTDTQYF many TRBD2 TRBV5-1
CSVDSGHTGELFF - - TRBV29-1
CASQRALAGGVLDWDEQFF - TRBD2 TRBV5-1
CAWTGGAGYGYTF - - TRBV30
CSVGDGYGYTF many - TRBV29-1
CSVGRLAYTREYNEQFF - TRBD2 TRBV29-1
CASSLATSGGAGNEQFF - TRBD2 TRBV5-1
CASISGYQETQYF few - TRBV6-1
CASRATGDKTQYF few TRBD1 TRBV6-1
CASSWGAGERYNEQFF - - TRBV27
CASSVRGGRADTQYF - TRBD2 TRBV9
CSVAPEETQYF few - TRBV29-1
CASSIEGYYGYTF many - TRBV12-3/TRBV12-4
CASSVEGFSTDTQYF many - TRBV9
CASTVPRAGIFNEQFF - - TRBV6-1
CASSLQVNSGLSNEQFF many - TRBV7-6
CAIAPGFRGSPLHF - TRBD1 TRBV10-3
CASSPVGGGLDSYEQYF - TRBD2 TRBV4-1
CASSVSTTYEQYF - - TRBV6-1
CASSSREYGYTF few - TRBV27
CASSSTGRNSPLHF - TRBD1 TRBV5-6
CASSSFRDGHLYGYTF - - TRBV5-1
CASSTKGGPSETQYF few - TRBV7-3
CSVERAGDSEQYF few TRBD2 TRBV29-1